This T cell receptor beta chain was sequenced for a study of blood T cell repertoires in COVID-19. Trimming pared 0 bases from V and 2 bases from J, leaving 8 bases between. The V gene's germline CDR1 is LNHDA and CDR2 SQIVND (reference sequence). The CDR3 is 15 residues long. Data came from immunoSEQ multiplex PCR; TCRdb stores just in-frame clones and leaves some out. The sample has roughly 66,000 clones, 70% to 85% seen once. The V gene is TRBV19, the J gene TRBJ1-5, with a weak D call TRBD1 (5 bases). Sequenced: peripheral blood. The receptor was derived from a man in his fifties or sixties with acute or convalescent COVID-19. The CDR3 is CASSIDGAGNQPQHF. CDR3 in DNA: TGTGCCAGTAGTATAGATGGGGCAGGCAATCAGCCCCAGCATTTT.